The clone carrying this T cell receptor beta chain has only one observation. In the original processing: Estimation of nucleated cell counts was performed using reference gene primer amplification. Sequenced by immunoSEQ multiplex PCR; TCRdb stores in-frame clones only, minus some. For V, J and clone size, that table is used; D and trimming come from the DNA. The table includes approximately 150,000 clones, 80% to 90% detected once. CDR1 SQVTM and CDR2 ANQGSEA come from the germline V gene. With 6 bases removed from V and 0 bases from J, the gap between germline ends came to 12 bases. The CDR3 contains 14 residues. The data derive from a study of blood T cell repertoires in COVID-19. The study drew participants aged about 18 to 90 years from some 23 US areas.

The genes are TRBV29-1 and TRBJ1-3; a weak D match, TRBD1 (6 bases). The sequencing sample was made of PBMCs or T cells enriched from blood (not recorded which). The clonotype was recovered from a woman aged 50 to 60 with acute COVID-19. The CDR3 loop is CSVGTDSSGNTIYF. CDR3 bases: TGCAGCGTCGGGACGGACAGCTCTGGAAACACCATATATTTT.